A selection of T cell receptor beta chains follows, all from one sample in a study of T cell repertoires in cytomegalovirus infection. One entry per CDR3 protein results from TCRdb running MiXCR on the reads. The data contain roughly 250,000 distinct CDR3 sequences, around an eighth of them singletons. The sample consisted of PBMCs. The receptors were sampled from a human donor in good health (CMV status not recorded). Some clones in this sample may be carry-over from other donors' samples. Each CDR3 is given with its conserved first and last residue. D genes are given only for firm matches. The size entry is marked missing in some rows and otherwise reads once, few, many or a size class.

D | J | size | V | DNA | CDR3
- | TRBJ1-4 | few | TRBV5-6 | TGTGCCAGCAGCCCCCGAAGGGGTAATGAAAAACTGTTTTTT | CASSPRRGNEKLFF
TRBD2 | TRBJ2-4 | many | TRBV11-3 | TGTGCCAGCACCCTGGGACTAGCGTCAAACATTCAGTACTTC | CASTLGLASNIQYF
- | TRBJ1-1 | - | TRBV7-9 | TGTGCCAGCAGCCCCCGGGCAGGTCAGAACACTGAAGCTTTCTTT | CASSPRAGQNTEAFF
- | TRBJ2-3 | many | TRBV6-5 | TGTGCCAGCAGGGGGGAGTGGAGCACAGATACGCAGTATTTT | CASRGEWSTDTQYF
TRBD1 | TRBJ1-5 | many | TRBV7-8 | TGTGCCAGCAGGCTGACAGGGAATCAGCCCCAGCATTTT | CASRLTGNQPQHF
- | TRBJ1-5 | many | TRBV28 | TGTGCCAGCAGGAGGGGGGCAGGACGGAGCAATCAGCCCCAGCATTTT | CASRRGAGRSNQPQHF
- | TRBJ2-4 | many | TRBV6-2/TRBV6-3 | TGTGCCAGTTCCGGGGCCAAAAACATTCAGTACTTC | CASSGAKNIQYF
TRBD2 | TRBJ2-1 | many | TRBV7-3 | TGTGCCAGCAGCCCAGTTCTAGCGGGGGGGCTGAATGAGCAGTTCTTC | CASSPVLAGGLNEQFF
TRBD1 | TRBJ2-5 | many | TRBV7-2 | TGTGCCAGCAGCGTACCCAGGGGGCAAGAGACCCAGTACTTC | CASSVPRGQETQYF
- | TRBJ2-4 | many | TRBV7-2 | TGTGCCAGCAGCTTAAAGGGACCCTCAGGACAGTACTTC | CASSLKGPSGQYF
- | TRBJ1-1 | few | TRBV28 | TGTGCCAGCAGTTTAGTGGGGTTCGGTGGGAAGAACACTGAAGCTTTCTTT | CASSLVGFGGKNTEAFF
- | TRBJ2-3 | few | TRBV2 | TGTGCCAGCAGTGAAGCCATAGGGATTGGGGATACGCAGTATTTT | CASSEAIGIGDTQYF
- | TRBJ1-1 | many | TRBV7-8 | TGTGCCAGCAGCTTATTCCCCACTGAAGCTTTCTTT | CASSLFPTEAFF
- | TRBJ1-5 | many | TRBV7-8 | TGTGCCAGCAGCTTAGCCGCGGCAGGGCGTCCTCAGCCCCAGCATTTT | CASSLAAAGRPQPQHF
TRBD1 | TRBJ1-1 | few | TRBV3-1 | TGTGCCAGCAGCGAAGGACAGGGGCGCTGGGCTTTCTTT | CASSEGQGRWAFF
- | TRBJ1-1 | few | TRBV7-3 | TGTGCCAGCAGCTCCAGACGGTTCACTGAAGCTTTCTTT | CASSSRRFTEAFF
- | TRBJ1-2 | once | TRBV18 | TGTGCCAGCTCACCGGCGGGGACCGCCCTCGGTCGGGGCTACACCTTC | CASSPAGTALGRGYTF
TRBD2 | TRBJ2-1 | many | TRBV20-1 | TGCAGTGCAACCTGGGGACTAGCGGGCCCTAGGGGCAATGAGCAGTTCTTC | CSATWGLAGPRGNEQFF
- | TRBJ1-5 | many | TRBV7-9 | TGTGCCAGCAGCTCAGGGGCTAGCAATCAGCCCCAGCATTTT | CASSSGASNQPQHF
- | TRBJ1-6 | many | TRBV7-2 | TGTGCCAGCAGCTCCCAATCGGGTGGAAATGAGGCACCCCTCCACTTT | CASSSQSGGNEAPLHF
- | TRBJ1-4 | many | TRBV7-2 | TGTGCCAGCAGCTTAAGACGGATCCCAACTAATGAAAAACTGTTTTTT | CASSLRRIPTNEKLFF
- | TRBJ2-7 | - | TRBV25-1 | TGTGCCAGCAGGCCTCCCGGCGGGGAGCAGTACTTC | CASRPPGGEQYF
TRBD2 | TRBJ2-7 | many | TRBV7-2 | TGTGCCAGCAGCCGCGGCGGGAGGGCCAATGGACTAACGCCCGAGCAGTACTTC | CASSRGGRANGLTPEQYF
- | TRBJ2-3 | many | TRBV6-1 | TGTGCCAGCAGTGCCTCGCTGGGCACAGATACGCAGTATTTT | CASSASLGTDTQYF
- | TRBJ1-2 | many | TRBV29-1 | TGCAGCGTTGAAGCATGGGATGCGGGCTACACCTTC | CSVEAWDAGYTF
TRBD2 | TRBJ2-2 | many | TRBV4-1 | TGCGCCAGCAGCCTCAGCGAGCGGGAGGCAACCACCGGGGAGCTGTTTTTT | CASSLSEREATTGELFF
- | TRBJ2-1 | few | TRBV7-9 | TGTGCCAGCAGCTTAGCGGGGCAGGGGACGGATGAGCAGTTCTTC | CASSLAGQGTDEQFF
- | TRBJ2-3 | - | TRBV5-1 | TGCGCCAGCACCCTGGGATCGTTGGGGGATACGCAGTATTTT | CASTLGSLGDTQYF
- | TRBJ2-6 | few | TRBV18 | TGTGCCAGCTCACCGGCAGGGGGGAATGGGGCCAACGTCCTGACTTTC | CASSPAGGNGANVLTF
- | TRBJ2-1 | many | TRBV11-2 | TGTGCCAGCAGCTTAACGGCGGAGAGCTCCTACAATGAGCAGTTCTTC | CASSLTAESSYNEQFF
- | TRBJ1-1 | many | TRBV6-1 | TGTGCCAGCAGTGAAGGGAGGACTGAAGCTTTCTTT | CASSEGRTEAFF
- | TRBJ1-4 | many | TRBV28 | TGTGCCAGCAGTTTTTCAGGGATCGATGAAAAACTGTTTTTT | CASSFSGIDEKLFF
TRBD2 | TRBJ2-3 | many | TRBV6-2/TRBV6-3 | TGTGCCAGCAGTTACAGTCTTATGGCTAGCGGGAGCACAGATACGCAGTATTTT | CASSYSLMASGSTDTQYF
- | TRBJ1-6 | - | TRBV5-1 | TGCGCCAGCAGCCCTAAAGCAAATTCACCCCTCCACTTT | CASSPKANSPLHF
- | TRBJ1-5 | many | TRBV2 | TGTGCCAGCAGTTCAGACAGGTCCGATCAGCCCCAGCATTTT | CASSSDRSDQPQHF
TRBD2 | TRBJ2-7 | - | TRBV6-2/TRBV6-3 | TGTGCCAGCAGTAGAGGGCTAGCGGCGATTTACGAGCAGTACTTC | CASSRGLAAIYEQYF
- | TRBJ2-1 | - | TRBV11-3 | TGTGCCAGCAGCCTTCGGACTACCAACTACAATGAGCAGTTCTTC | CASSLRTTNYNEQFF
- | TRBJ1-1 | many | TRBV5-6 | TGTGCCAGCAGCCCCGGGACGGATGAAGCTTTCTTT | CASSPGTDEAFF
- | TRBJ1-2 | - | TRBV28 | TGTGCCAGCAGGCAGACAGCGTCAAACTATGGCTACACCTTC | CASRQTASNYGYTF
TRBD2 | TRBJ2-7 | few | TRBV20-1 | TGCAGTGCTAGGCCCCCCCCCCTTGGACTAGCGGGAACCACTGACGAGCAGTACTTC | CSARPPPLGLAGTTDEQYF
TRBD1 | TRBJ1-6 | - | TRBV9 | TGTGCCAGCAGCGTGCGGGACAGGTTCGATTTT | CASSVRDRFDF
- | TRBJ2-3 | - | TRBV12-3/TRBV12-4 | TGTGCCAGCAGTTTTTGGGGGGGGGCCGCGGATACGCAGTATTTT | CASSFWGGAADTQYF
TRBD1 | TRBJ1-1 | few | TRBV20-1 | TGCAGTGCTAGAGAACAGGGGAAGATGAACACTGAAGCTTTCTTT | CSAREQGKMNTEAFF
- | TRBJ1-1 | - | TRBV25-1 | TGTGCCAGCAGGAGGGGACAAATGAACACTGAAGCTTTCTTT | CASRRGQMNTEAFF
- | TRBJ1-2 | few | TRBV6-2/TRBV6-3 | TGTGCCAGCAGGATATCTACAGGGTCCTATGGCTACACCTTC | CASRISTGSYGYTF
- | TRBJ1-1 | - | TRBV29-1 | TGCAGCGTTGAGGAAGGGACTGCGGCTGAAGCTTTCTTT | CSVEEGTAAEAFF
- | TRBJ1-5 | many | TRBV7-2 | TGTGCCAGCAGCTTAGGAGGCCATCAGCCCCAGCATTTT | CASSLGGHQPQHF
- | TRBJ1-5 | few | TRBV24-1 | TGTGCCACCAGTGAGGGGGGACAGCCCCAGCATTTT | CATSEGGQPQHF
TRBD2 | TRBJ2-1 | few | TRBV7-2 | TGTGCCAGCAGCTTCGAGATAGCGGGAGGGACCTACAATGAGCAGTTCTTC | CASSFEIAGGTYNEQFF
- | TRBJ2-7 | many | TRBV7-2 | TGTGCCAGCAGCTTAAGCGGAAACTACGAGCAGTACTTC | CASSLSGNYEQYF
TRBD2 | TRBJ2-5 | - | TRBV10-2 | TGCGCCAGCTTACTAGCGGGAGGAGAGACCCAGTACTTC | CASLLAGGETQYF